The 28 T cell receptor beta chains presented below share a single source sample, sequenced in a study of blood T cells in healthy people across ages. A second PCR, run for roughly 7 to 12 cycles, used a sample-barcoded 5' primer plus a J-beta primer mix. TCRdb reprocessed the 5' RACE reads with MiXCR, giving one entry per CDR3 protein. Of 700,000 to 800,000 distinct CDR3 sequences in the sample, about 40% are singletons; the top ten hold 20%. Sequencing was carried out using blood. All receptors come from a woman in her fifties or sixties in good health.

This clonotype was found once. The junction differs from germline at one of its ends, possibly a read error. V usage is TRBV27 and J usage is TRBJ2-1; maybe TRBD1 (6 bases). This CDR3 contains 14 residues. CDR1 MNHEY and CDR2 SMNVEV come from the germline V gene (reference sequence). The CDR3 loop is CVSSLAGVYNEQFF. The CDR3 bases are TGTGTCAGCAGTTTAGCAGGGGTTTACAATGAGCAGTTCTTC.

The rearrangement links TRBV6-6 to TRBJ1-1; D is undetermined. Trimming stripped 4 bases from V and 0 bases from J, with 15 bases between. The length of the CDR3 is 16 residues. Germline V CDR1 and CDR2: MNHNY, SVGAGI (reference sequence). DNA for the CDR3: TGTGCCAGCAGTTCCCGGCCAAGGGAGGTGAACACTGAAGCTTTCTTT. Translated, it gives CASSSRPREVNTEAFF.

This clonotype has only a few counts. The chain carries TRBV28 and TRBJ1-1; D gene uncertain. The CDR3 length is 12 residues. The V end was cut by 7 bases, the J end by 3 bases, with 9 bases between. Germline CDR1 MDHEN, CDR2 SYDVKM. The CDR3 DNA is TGTGCCAGCACGGCGTGGTACACTGAAGCTTTCTTT. This codes for CASTAWYTEAFF.

The chain combines TRBV15 with TRBJ1-4; TRBD1 is a possible D gene (6 bases). This CDR3 has 15 amino acids. Germline V gene lookup returns CDR1 LNHNV and CDR2 YYDKDF (reference sequence). The V end lost 0 bases, the J end lost 8 bases, and 13 bases lay between the germline ends. The CDR3 DNA sequence: TGTGCCACCAGCAGAGAGGGCAGGGGAGGCGAAAAACTGTTTTTT. It is translated as CATSREGRGGEKLFF.

The chain uses TRBV6-2 or TRBV6-3 and TRBJ2-3; TRBD2 aligns across 10 bases. V shed 6 bases and J 5 bases; nucleotides not matched to a gene: 17. The CDR3 spans 18 residues. Looked up from germline, CDR1 is MNHEY and CDR2 is SVGEGT. CDR3 sequence (DNA): TGTGCCAGCAGAACTAGGTGGGGGCTAGCGGGAGTCGGAGATACGCAGTATTTT. Translation: CASRTRWGLAGVGDTQYF.

The rearrangement links TRBV6-2 or TRBV6-3 to TRBJ2-1, with 7 bases identical to TRBD2. The end of the DNA aligns better with TRBJ2-7, so the J call may be wrong. Germline loops: CDR1 MNHEY, CDR2 SVGEGT. CDR3 length equals 15 residues. The CDR3 bases are TGTGCCAGCAGTTACCGGGCGGGAGACTACAATGAGCAGTACTTC. Encoded protein: CASSYRAGDYNEQYF.

This sequence joins TRBV29-1 and TRBJ2-7; D gene ambiguous. Germline lookup yields CDR1 SQVTM and CDR2 ANQGSEA. The CDR3 contains 13 residues. Trimming took off 2 bases at V and 2 bases at J, with 10 bases between the two ends. The DNA of the CDR3 is TGCAGCGTTGAACTGAAGGCCCCCTACGAGCAGTACTTC. The encoded protein is CSVELKAPYEQYF.

V gene TRBV20-1 combines with J gene TRBJ2-4; 11 bases align to TRBD2. Trimming removed 0 bases from V and 0 bases from J; junction bases left unmatched: 10. The CDR3 has 19 residues. CDR1 and CDR2 from the germline V gene are DFQATT and SNEGSKA (reference sequence). The CDR3 here is CSARDLVAGGLLAKNIQYF. The CDR3 coding sequence is TGCAGTGCTAGAGATCTGGTAGCGGGGGGGCTGTTAGCCAAAAACATTCAGTACTTC.

This clonotype was observed many times. The chain carries TRBV29-1 and TRBJ2-6, with 9 bases aligning to TRBD2. The germline CDR1 and CDR2 sequences are SQVTM and ANQGSEA. The CDR3 is 16 amino acids. After removal of 4 bases from V and 5 bases from J, the junction contained 9 bases not matched to a gene. The CDR3 here is CSVVTGLAPRANVLTF. For the CDR3, the DNA is TGCAGCGTTGTGACGGGACTAGCACCTAGGGCCAACGTCCTGACTTTC.

This clonotype was seen only a few times. This chain connects TRBV28 to TRBJ2-1; maybe TRBD1 (5 bases). This CDR3 region has 17 residues. Between the trimmed V and J ends, which lost 8 bases and 2 bases, there was a span of 22 bases. The germline V gene encodes CDR1 MDHEN and CDR2 SYDVKM. The DNA of the CDR3 is TGTGCCAGCGGGGCCCTCCCCCCAGTCCAAGCCTACAATGAGCAGTTCTTC. Its translation: CASGALPPVQAYNEQFF. Supplemented by reference TRBV28 and TRBJ2-1, the full variable domain reads DVKVTQSSRYLVKRTGEKVFLECVQDMDHENMFWYRQDPGLGLRLIYFSYDVKMKEKGDIPEGYSVSREKKERFSLILESASTNQTSMYLCASGALPPVQAYNEQFFGPGTRLTVL.

The gene calls are TRBV10-3 and TRBJ1-6; D is unresolved. The V gene lost 4 bases and the J gene lost 5 bases, with 6 bases spanning the gap. Germline V gene data show CDR1 as ENHRY and CDR2 as SYGVKD. The CDR3 contains 13 residues. CDR3 DNA sequence: TGTGCCATCAGTGTTGGGGATAATTCACCCCTCCACTTT. Translated: CAISVGDNSPLHF.

The chain links TRBV4-2 to TRBJ2-3; 7 nucleotides agree with TRBD2. CDR1 is LGHNA and CDR2 is YNFKEQ in the germline V gene. The CDR3 length is 16 residues. J was trimmed by 0 bases and V by 0 bases; bases with no gene match: 3. The chain's CDR3 is CASSQDTGRSTDTQYF. The CDR3 bases are TGTGCCAGCAGCCAAGATACCGGGAGGAGCACAGATACGCAGTATTTT.

This clonotype has just a few counts. The rearrangement uses TRBV12-3 or TRBV12-4 and TRBJ2-5; TRBD1 might be the D (5 bases). Trimming took off 4 bases at V and 1 base at J, with 10 bases between the two ends. The CDR3 has 14 residues. CDR3 nucleotides: TGTGCCAGCAGTTCAGGGAACGGCCAAGAGACCCAGTACTTC. It encodes CASSSGNGQETQYF.

As to this clonotype: One end of the junction is discordant with germline, which a read error may explain. This chain links TRBV15 with TRBJ2-5, with TRBD1 matching over 7 bases. The germline V gene has CDR1 LNHNV and CDR2 YYDKDF (reference sequence). The CDR3 contains 14 residues. The CDR3 DNA reads TGTACCACCCGGAGACAGGGACAGCAAGAGACCCAGTACTTC. Translating gives CTTRRQGQQETQYF.

V usage is TRBV11-2 and J usage is TRBJ1-1; D call uncertain. Germline loops: CDR1 SGHAT, CDR2 FQNNGV. The CDR3 runs 14 residues. Trimming pared 0 bases from V and 3 bases from J, leaving 8 bases between. The CDR3 here is CASSLEVGYTEAFF. In nucleotides, the CDR3 is TGTGCCAGCAGCTTAGAGGTCGGGTACACTGAAGCTTTCTTT.

V usage is TRBV6-4 and J usage is TRBJ2-5; 7 bases line up with TRBD2. The CDR3 runs to 17 residues. The germline V gene encodes CDR1 MRHNA and CDR2 SNTAGT. V gave up 4 bases and J gave up 4 bases; unmatched junction bases: 15. The CDR3 protein is CASSGKPRGGTGETQYF. In DNA form, the CDR3 reads TGTGCCAGCAGTGGCAAACCCCGCGGGGGTACAGGAGAGACCCAGTACTTC.

This clonotype was picked up many times. The V and J genes are TRBV7-2 and TRBJ2-7; D gene ambiguous. The CDR3 spans 16 residues. The V gene lost 5 bases and the J gene lost 1 base, with 18 bases spanning the gap. The V gene's germline CDR1 is SGHTA and CDR2 FQGNSA. The CDR3 sequence: CASSPKDVFASYEQYF. DNA of the CDR3: TGTGCCAGCAGCCCTAAGGACGTGTTCGCGTCCTACGAGCAGTACTTC.

This clonotype has a count of ten or more. CDR3: CASSLRTENYEQYF. DNA of the CDR3: TGCGCCAGCAGCCTCCGGACAGAGAACTACGAGCAGTACTTC. The rearrangement links TRBV5-1 to TRBJ2-7, with D possibly TRBD1 on 6 matching bases. V shed 4 bases and J shed 3 bases, with 14 bases lying between them. Germline V CDR1 and CDR2: SGHRS, YFSETQ. The CDR3 consists of 14 residues.

V gene TRBV7-2 combines with J gene TRBJ1-2, with D tentatively TRBD1 (5 bases). The germline V gene encodes CDR1 SGHTA and CDR2 FQGNSA. The CDR3 loop spans 13 amino acids. V was cut by 7 bases and J by 5 bases, with 14 bases left in between. CDR3 in amino acids: CASNPGEEYGYTF. CDR3 bases: TGTGCCAGCAACCCGGGGGAAGAATATGGCTACACCTTC.

The chain combines TRBV9 with TRBJ2-7; 9 nucleotides match TRBD2. V dropped 4 bases and J dropped 6; count of bases not matched to a gene: 8. The CDR3 runs 14 residues. Germline V lookup: CDR1 SGDLS, CDR2 YYNGEE. CDR3 nucleotide sequence: TGTGCCAGCAGCCCACCGGGACTAGCTATCGAGCAGTACTTC. It codes for CASSPPGLAIEQYF.

The chain links TRBV20-1 to TRBJ1-2; 8 bases align to TRBD1. The V and J ends lost 6 bases and 7 bases, in that order; junction bases with no gene match: 7. CDR1 and CDR2 from the germline V gene are DFQATT and SNEGSKA (reference sequence). The CDR3 runs 12 residues. The CDR3 nucleotides read TGCAGTGCCGAGACAGGGGTGGGTGGCTACACCTTC. It is translated as CSAETGVGGYTF.

This clonotype was counted between two and nine times. The V and J genes are TRBV14 and TRBJ2-7, with no clear D. Per the germline V gene, CDR1 is SGHDN and CDR2 is FVKESK. The CDR3 runs 14 residues. Between the trimmed V and J ends, which lost 1 base and 0 bases, there was a span of 7 bases. CDR3 DNA: TGTGCCAGCAGCCAAGTAAACCCCTCCTACGAGCAGTACTTC. Translating it yields CASSQVNPSYEQYF. The complete variable domain, with remaining parts taken from reference TRBV14 and TRBJ2-7, reads EAGVTQFPSHSVIEKGQTVTLRCDPISGHDNLYWYRRVMGKEIKFLLHFVKESKQDESGMPNNRFLAERTGGTYSTLKVQPAELEDSGVYFCASSQVNPSYEQYFGPGTRLTVT.

V is TRBV7-2 and J is TRBJ2-1; D unresolved. The ends were cut back, 6 bases at V and 9 bases at J, with 18 bases in the middle. Germline CDR1 SGHTA, CDR2 FQGNSA. This CDR3 spans 14 amino acids. CDR3 region: CASSPDQWVGEQFF. CDR3 bases: TGTGCCAGCAGTCCAGATCAATGGGTCGGTGAGCAGTTCTTC. Complete variable domain (other parts from reference TRBV7-2 and TRBJ2-1): GAGVSQSPSNKVTEKGKDVELRCDPISGHTALYWYRQSLGQGLEFLIYFQGNSAPDKSGLPSDRFSAERTGGSVSTLTIQRTQQEDSAVYLCASSPDQWVGEQFFGPGTRLTVL.

V and J are TRBV10-3 and TRBJ1-5; weak D call: TRBD1 (5 bases). The V end was cut by 6 bases, the J end by 0 bases, with 9 bases between. Germline CDR1 reads ENHRY; CDR2 reads SYGVKD. CDR3 size: 14 residues. The CDR3, as DNA: TGTGCCATCAGAGCCAGGGATAGCAATCAGCCCCAGCATTTT. Protein product: CAIRARDSNQPQHF.

The table lists this clonotype with a few counts. The CDR3 DNA sequence: TGTGCCAGCAGCTTCAGGGATAGGTCTGAAGCTTTCTTT. Its translation is CASSFRDRSEAFF. The V call is TRBV7-6, the J call TRBJ1-1, with D possibly being TRBD1 (5 bases). From germline, CDR1 is SGHVS and CDR2 FNYEAQ. Trimming took off 3 bases at V and 6 bases at J, with 11 bases between the two ends. CDR3 size: 13 residues. Based on the CDR3 plus reference TRBV7-6 and TRBJ1-1, the full variable domain is GAGVSQSPRYKVTKRGQDVALRCDPISGHVSLYWYRQALGQGPEFLTYFNYEAQQDKSGLPNDRFSAERPEGSISTLTIQRTEQRDSAMYRCASSFRDRSEAFFGQGTRLTVV.

The rearrangement joins TRBV5-6 to TRBJ1-1; the match to TRBD1 covers 7 bases. Per germline, CDR1 SGHDT and CDR2 YYEEEE. J gave up 4 bases and V 2 bases, and 5 bases lay outside the gene matches. The length of the CDR3 is 14 residues. CDR3: CASSFGRGVTEAFF. CDR3 nucleotide sequence: TGTGCCAGCAGCTTCGGCAGGGGGGTCACTGAAGCTTTCTTT.

V and J are TRBV5-1 and TRBJ1-2; D unresolved. The V end was cut by 3 bases, the J end by 5 bases, with 11 bases between. The CDR3 extends over 13 amino acids. Germline V gene lookup returns CDR1 SGHRS and CDR2 YFSETQ. CDR3 region: CASSSSFEYGYTF. In DNA, the CDR3 is TGCGCCAGCAGCTCGTCCTTTGAATATGGCTACACCTTC.

This clonotype is a singleton in its sample. The J gene is TRBJ2-7, the V gene TRBV13; 7 bases fit TRBD2. The DNA end is a closer match to TRBJ2-5, so the J assignment may be wrong. The CDR3 length is 16 residues. CDR1 is PRHDT, CDR2 FYEKMQ, per germline (reference sequence). The CDR3: CASSLLAGPYEETQYF. CDR3 nucleotides: TGTGCCAGCAGCTTATTAGCGGGTCCTTATGAGGAGACCCAGTACTTC.